These 25 T cell receptor beta chains were sequenced from one sample in a study of shared clonotypes between healthy human individuals. This table comes from immunoSEQ multiplex PCR, and its TCRdb copy is limited to in-frame clones, with some not included. The table lists approximately 120,000 clones, 55% to 70% of them singletons. Sample: memory CD8+ T cells sorted from blood. Subset here: CD45RO+ cells pooled with CCR7-negative TemRA cells. All receptors come from a woman between 25 and 40 years old in good health.

The chain employs TRBV6-1 and TRBJ1-4; 7 nucleotides agree with TRBD1. Germline CDR1 reads MNHNS; CDR2 reads SASEGT. The CDR3 contains 15 residues. After removal of 1 base from V and 2 bases from J, the junction contained 1 base not matched to a gene. This chain's CDR3 is CASSEVGGTNEKLFF. The CDR3 bases are TGTGCCAGCAGTGAAGTAGGGGGCACTAATGAAAAACTGTTTTTT.

Concerning this clone: The sample contains more than one DNA sequence encoding this CDR3. V is TRBV9 and J is TRBJ2-5, with 7 bases lining up with TRBD2. Germline V gene sequence: CDR1 SGDLS, CDR2 YYNGEE. The V segment lost 0 bases and the J segment 5 bases; nucleotides outside the gene matches: 4. The CDR3 contains 14 residues. CDR3 protein: CASSVGGSGETQYF. CDR3 DNA: TGTGCCAGCAGCGTAGGCGGGAGCGGGGAGACCCAGTACTTC.

The chain carries TRBV2 and TRBJ2-1; D not certain. Trimming took off 2 bases at V and 10 bases at J, with 6 bases between the two ends. Germline-derived CDR1 and CDR2 are SNHLY and FYNNEI. The CDR3 totals 11 residues. CDR3 loop: CASSERPEQFF. The CDR3 DNA follows: TGTGCCAGCAGTGAACGGCCCGAGCAGTTCTTC.

This clone was counted a single time. The gene calls are TRBV28 and TRBJ2-5, with D hard to call. The germline CDR1 and CDR2 sequences are MDHEN and SYDVKM. Trimming took off 1 base at V and 4 bases at J, with 7 bases between the two ends. The CDR3 covers 13 residues. Written as DNA, the CDR3 is TGTGCCAGCAGTTTATTTTGGGGAGAGACCCAGTACTTC. It translates to CASSLFWGETQYF.

The chain links TRBV28 to TRBJ2-1; D is possibly TRBD2 (5 bases). Germline V gives CDR1 MDHEN, CDR2 SYDVKM. The CDR3 loop spans 13 amino acids. The V gene lost 5 bases and the J gene lost 12 bases, with 17 bases spanning the gap. CDR3 nucleotide sequence: TGTGCCAGCAGTGATACTAGTCCGGTTGTGCAGTTCTTC. Its translation is CASSDTSPVVQFF.

The chain links TRBV5-4 to TRBJ2-7, with D hard to call. Germline V gene sequence: CDR1 SGHNT, CDR2 YYREEE (reference sequence). This CDR3 contains 16 residues. V lost 2 bases to trimming and J lost 4 bases, with 19 bases between them. The CDR3 DNA follows: TGTGCCAGCAGCTTAACTAACCCCGAGGATGTATACGAGCAGTACTTC. Translation: CASSLTNPEDVYEQYF.

The chain has TRBV10-3 and TRBJ2-7; 8 bases map to TRBD1. The junction had 17 bases not matched to a gene; V was cut back by 2 bases and J by 2 bases. The germline V gene has CDR1 ENHRY and CDR2 SYGVKD. The CDR3 totals 19 residues. CDR3 nucleotides: TGTGCCATCAGTGAGGGTTTGCGCAGGGGGCCCCAGAAACCCTACGAGCAGTACTTC. It yields the protein CAISEGLRRGPQKPYEQYF.

The chain couples TRBV9 to TRBJ1-3; tentative D call: TRBD1 (5 bases). CDR1 SGDLS and CDR2 YYNGEE come from the germline V gene. V shed 3 bases and J shed 2 bases, with 6 bases lying between them. The CDR3 is 13 residues long. The CDR3 region has the DNA TGTGCCAGCAGCGCAGGGACTGGAAACACCATATATTTT. Its translation is CASSAGTGNTIYF.

A note on this clone: Other DNA sequences in this specimen translate into the identical CDR3. The chain employs TRBV4-2 and TRBJ2-1, with TRBD2 matching over 7 bases. Germline CDR1 reads LGHNA; CDR2 reads YNFKEQ. The CDR3 sequence is 14 residues long. The J segment lost 9 bases and the V segment lost 1 base, leaving 6 bases of the junction unmatched. The CDR3 DNA follows: TGTGCCAGCAGCCAAGCTAGCGGTGGGGGTGAGCAGTTCTTC. Encoded protein: CASSQASGGGEQFF.

The V and J genes are TRBV29-1 and TRBJ1-2, with D uncertain. The germline V gene has CDR1 SQVTM and CDR2 ANQGSEA. The CDR3 totals 12 residues. Between the trimmed V and J ends, which lost 3 bases and 0 bases, there was a span of 5 bases. The CDR3 spells CSVDLSNYGYTF. As DNA, the CDR3 is TGCAGCGTTGATTTATCTAACTATGGCTACACCTTC.

This sequence joins TRBV9 and TRBJ1-3; TRBD1 aligns across 8 bases. Losses at the gene ends were 5 bases for V and 4 bases for J; bases not matched to a gene: 2. The length of the CDR3 is 13 residues. CDR1 and CDR2 from the germline V gene are SGDLS and YYNGEE. The CDR3 is CASSGTGGNTIYF. The CDR3 DNA sequence: TGTGCCAGCAGTGGGACAGGCGGAAACACCATATATTTT.

The rearrangement links TRBV2 to TRBJ2-7; TRBD1 agrees at 7 bases. Germline V gene data show CDR1 as SNHLY and CDR2 as FYNNEI. V dropped 7 bases and J dropped 2; count of bases not matched to a gene: 5. The CDR3 is 13 residues long. CDR3: CASMGQLTYEQYF. In DNA form, the CDR3 reads TGTGCCAGCATGGGACAGTTAACCTACGAGCAGTACTTC.

The chain has TRBV5-4 and TRBJ2-7; possible D gene TRBD2, 6 bases. The CDR3 consists of 12 residues. From germline, CDR1 is SGHNT and CDR2 YYREEE (reference sequence). Trimming pared 3 bases from V and 7 bases from J, leaving 11 bases between. CDR3 in amino acids: CASSWGVEEQYF. DNA for the CDR3: TGTGCCAGCAGCTGGGGGGTCGAGGAGCAGTACTTC.

The rearrangement joins TRBV7-3 to TRBJ1-5, with D tentatively TRBD1 (6 bases). CDR3 size: 15 residues. The ends were cut back, 5 bases at V and 4 bases at J, with 15 bases in the middle. Germline values: CDR1 SGHTA, CDR2 FQGTGA. The CDR3 spells CASSPGSQGNQPQHF. DNA of the CDR3: TGTGCCAGCAGCCCAGGATCGCAGGGGAATCAGCCCCAGCATTTT.

The chain links TRBV4-1 to TRBJ2-1; 9 nucleotides match TRBD2. Trimming took 4 bases from V and 9 from J; bases not matched to a gene: 10. Per the germline V gene, CDR1 is MGHRA and CDR2 is YSYEKL. This CDR3 has 15 residues. CDR3 region: CASSPPAGGSLEQFF. The CDR3 DNA reads TGCGCCAGCAGCCCCCCAGCGGGAGGTTCCCTTGAGCAGTTCTTC.

On this clone: The same CDR3 can be traced to other DNA sequences in this sample. The chain has TRBV7-9 and TRBJ2-1; possibly TRBD2 for D (7 bases). This CDR3 spans 16 amino acids. CDR1 and CDR2 from the germline V gene are SEHNR and FQNEAQ (reference sequence). With 5 bases removed from V and 0 bases from J, the gap between germline ends came to 14 bases. CDR3 residues: CASSPKGGSSYNEQFF. Written as DNA, the CDR3 is TGTGCCAGCAGCCCTAAGGGGGGGAGCTCCTACAATGAGCAGTTCTTC. Combining the CDR3 with reference TRBV7-9 and TRBJ2-1 gives the whole variable domain DTGVSQNPRHKITKRGQNVTFRCDPISEHNRLYWYRQTLGQGPEFLTYFQNEAQLEKSRLLSDRFSAERPKGSFSTLEIQRTEQGDSAMYLCASSPKGGSSYNEQFFGPGTRLTVL.

The chain uses TRBV5-1 and TRBJ2-3; no firm D call. Germline V CDR1 and CDR2: SGHRS, YFSETQ. Trimming stripped 4 bases from V and 8 bases from J, with 11 bases between. The CDR3 covers 12 residues. The CDR3 here is CASSRILGTQYF. Written as DNA, the CDR3 is TGCGCCAGCAGCCGTATCTTAGGTACGCAGTATTTT.

CDR3 nucleotides: TGCGCCAGCAGTGAGGGGGGGACAGGGGCCTACGAGCAGTACTTC. Translating gives CASSEGGTGAYEQYF. V and J are TRBV10-1 and TRBJ2-7; 10 bases line up with TRBD1. The CDR3 has 15 amino acids. The germline CDR1 and CDR2 sequences are WNHNN and SYGVQD (reference sequence). The V gene end was trimmed by 2 bases and the J gene end by 2 bases; junction bases not matched to a gene: 3.

This chain connects TRBV7-8 to TRBJ2-7; D possibly corresponds to TRBD1 (6 bases). The CDR3 runs 12 residues. CDR1 is SGHVS, CDR2 FQNEAQ, per germline. The ends were cut back, 8 bases at V and 4 bases at J, with 12 bases in the middle. In DNA form, the CDR3 reads TGTGCCAGCCGAGGGACAAGTTACGAGCAGTACTTC. Translation gives CASRGTSYEQYF.

This chain links TRBV5-5 with TRBJ1-1; no clear D. Germline values: CDR1 SGHKS, CDR2 YYEKEE (reference sequence). With 5 bases removed from V and 8 bases from J, the gap between germline ends came to 16 bases. The CDR3 is 13 amino acids. CDR3 region: CASRTTGAGEAFF. The CDR3 DNA follows: TGTGCCAGCAGAACGACGGGAGCGGGCGAAGCTTTCTTT. Combining the CDR3 with reference TRBV5-5 and TRBJ1-1 gives the whole variable domain DAGVTQSPTHLIKTRGQQVTLRCSPISGHKSVSWYQQVLGQGPQFIFQYYEKEERGRGNFPDRFSARQFPNYSSELNVNALLLGDSALYLCASRTTGAGEAFFGQGTRLTVV.

The chain has TRBV25-1 and TRBJ2-1, with 9 bases identical to TRBD2. The germline CDR1 and CDR2 sequences are MGHDK and SYGVNS. V lost 1 base, J lost 0 bases, and 7 bases stayed unmatched. The CDR3 contains 18 residues. Here the CDR3 DNA reads TGTGCCAGCAGTGAATCTCGGACTAGCGAGAGCTCCTACAATGAGCAGTTCTTC. The encoded protein is CASSESRTSESSYNEQFF. The complete variable domain, with remaining parts taken from reference TRBV25-1 and TRBJ2-1, reads EADIYQTPRYLVIGTGKKITLECSQTMGHDKMYWYQQDPGMELHLIHYSYGVNSTEKGDLSSESTVSRIRTEHFPLTLESARPSHTSQYLCASSESRTSESSYNEQFFGPGTRLTVL.

The chain employs TRBV7-8 and TRBJ2-5, with D uncertain. Matching the DNA end better, TRBJ2-7 makes the J call doubtful. This CDR3 spans 13 amino acids. Germline V gene sequence: CDR1 SGHVS, CDR2 FQNEAQ. Written as DNA, the CDR3 is TGTGCCAGCAGCCCCTTGGTGATGGGCGAGCAGTACTTC. Its translation is CASSPLVMGEQYF.

This clone came up once. This rearrangement joins TRBV4-1 to TRBJ2-7; 9 bases fit TRBD1. Losses at the gene ends were 4 bases for V and 6 bases for J; bases not matched to a gene: 13. The length of the CDR3 is 16 residues. CDR1 and CDR2 (germline): MGHRA, YSYEKL. Here the CDR3 DNA reads TGCGCCAGCAGCCTCGTCGGACAGGGGACAGTGGGCGAGCAGTACTTC. This codes for CASSLVGQGTVGEQYF.

CDR3 amino acids: CASSNLPWQGAYEQYF. The DNA of the CDR3 is TGTGCCAGCAGCAACCTACCTTGGCAGGGAGCCTACGAGCAGTACTTC. The chain joins TRBV21-1 to TRBJ2-7. TRBV21-1 is a pseudogene. The CDR3 covers 16 residues.

This clone came up many times. At one of its ends the junction is not consistent with the germline gene, which may arise from a read error. CDR3 bases: TGTGCCAGCAGTTTAAGACTTTTT. Translating it yields CASSLRLF. The chain uses TRBV28 and TRBJ2-2; D uncertain. Looked up from germline, CDR1 is MDHEN and CDR2 is SYDVKM. The CDR3 extends over 8 amino acids.